These T cell receptor beta chains were read from a single sample in a study of naive and memory T cell subsets. One entry per CDR3 protein results from TCRdb running MiXCR on the UMI-ligation and nested PCR reads. This sample carries tens of thousands of distinct CDR3 sequences, around 13% of them seen once, and the ten largest clones take 0.75% to 1%. Sequencing was carried out using central memory CD4+ T cells from blood. The receptors come from a human donor in good health. CDR3s include the opening cysteine and the closing phenylalanine or tryptophan. The D gene is left open where the match is weak. Expanded clones get a size class; other rows say once, few or many, or leave the size out.

cdr3_aa,cdr3_nt,v_call,cdr3_length,d_call,j_call,clone_size
CSAKTAGDTYEQYF,TGCAGTGCTAAAACCGCGGGAGACACCTACGAGCAGTACTTC,TRBV20-1,14,TRBD2,TRBJ2-7,.
CASSLGVVETQYF,TGTGCCAGCAGTTTAGGTGTGGTGGAGACCCAGTACTTC,TRBV12-3/TRBV12-4,13,.,TRBJ2-5,.
CASINRDSYNEQFF,TGCGCCAGCATCAACCGGGACAGTTACAATGAGCAGTTCTTC,TRBV5-1,14,TRBD1,TRBJ2-1,few
CATSDYTGTSSNEQFF,TGTGCCACCAGTGATTATACCGGGACTAGTAGCAATGAGCAGTTCTTC,TRBV24-1,16,TRBD2,TRBJ2-1,.
CAISRGEDQPQHF,TGTGCCATCAGTAGGGGGGAAGATCAGCCCCAGCATTTT,TRBV10-3,13,.,TRBJ1-5,few
CASSYRGLSTDTQYF,TGTGCCAGCAGCTACAGGGGATTGAGCACAGATACGCAGTATTTT,TRBV5-6,15,TRBD1,TRBJ2-3,.
CASSLDSWETQYF,TGCGCCAGCAGCCTGGACAGCTGGGAGACCCAGTACTTC,TRBV5-1,13,.,TRBJ2-5,.
CASKPTAGATEAFF,TGTGCCAGCAAGCCCACAGCTGGCGCCACTGAAGCTTTCTTT,TRBV2,14,.,TRBJ1-1,few
CASRTVRLGLAGVHEQYF,TGTGCCAGCAGAACAGTTCGCCTTGGACTAGCGGGAGTCCACGAGCAGTACTTC,TRBV6-2/TRBV6-3,18,TRBD2,TRBJ2-7,many
CASSGTGQGDKNIQYF,TGCGCCAGCAGCGGAACGGGACAGGGTGACAAAAACATTCAGTACTTC,TRBV5-1,16,TRBD1,TRBJ2-4,many
CAIGQGGYNEQFF,TGTGCCATCGGACAGGGGGGCTACAATGAGCAGTTCTTC,TRBV10-3,13,TRBD1,TRBJ2-1,many
CASSLVRAGGTEAFF,TGCGCCAGCAGCTTGGTTAGGGCAGGAGGGACTGAAGCTTTCTTT,TRBV5-1,15,.,TRBJ1-1,many
CASSQTGTETYEQYF,TGTGCCAGCAGCCAAACCGGGACAGAGACCTACGAGCAGTACTTC,TRBV4-2,15,TRBD1,TRBJ2-7,many
CASSLTGTDTQYF,TGTGCCAGCAGCTTAACGGGCACAGATACGCAGTATTTT,TRBV11-2,13,.,TRBJ2-3,many
CASSPPSREETQYF,TGTGCCAGCTCACCACCTTCCAGGGAAGAGACCCAGTACTTC,TRBV18,14,.,TRBJ2-5,few
CAWSTRNEQFF,TGTGCCTGGAGTACACGCAATGAGCAGTTCTTC,TRBV30,11,.,TRBJ2-1,many
CSASKGAYQPQHF,TGCAGTGCTAGCAAAGGGGCGTATCAGCCCCAGCATTTT,TRBV20-1,13,.,TRBJ1-5,many
CASSLLGSTYEQYF,TGTGCCAGCAGCTTACTGGGGTCTACCTACGAGCAGTACTTC,TRBV7-2,14,.,TRBJ2-7,many
CASTQRDGWSSGIYNEQFF,TGTGCCAGCACCCAGCGGGATGGGTGGTCTAGCGGGATATACAATGAGCAGTTCTTC,TRBV12-3/TRBV12-4,19,TRBD2,TRBJ2-1,many
CSARYRGRPDQETQYF,TGCAGTGCTAGGTACAGGGGCCGTCCTGATCAAGAGACCCAGTACTTC,TRBV20-1,16,TRBD1,TRBJ2-5,few
CASSPGETQYF,TGTGCCAGCTCCCCGGGGGAGACCCAGTACTTC,TRBV18,11,.,TRBJ2-5,.
CSVKREGLTDTQYF,TGCAGTGTCAAGCGGGAAGGGCTCACAGATACGCAGTATTTT,TRBV20-1,14,TRBD2,TRBJ2-3,.
CASSLGRTSGRWYEQFF,TGTGCCAGCAGCTTAGGTCGGACTAGCGGGAGGTGGTATGAGCAGTTCTTC,TRBV7-2,17,TRBD2,TRBJ2-1,.
CASSYRGDYEQYF,TGTGCCAGCAGTTACCGGGGTGACTACGAGCAGTACTTC,TRBV6-6,13,.,TRBJ2-7,.
CASSWTGHNQPQHF,TGTGCCAGCAGCTGGACAGGACACAATCAGCCCCAGCATTTT,TRBV6-2/TRBV6-3,14,TRBD1,TRBJ1-5,once
CASTLRGQGSQPQHF,TGTGCCAGCACCCTAAGGGGGCAGGGTAGTCAGCCCCAGCATTTT,TRBV7-2,15,TRBD1,TRBJ1-5,.